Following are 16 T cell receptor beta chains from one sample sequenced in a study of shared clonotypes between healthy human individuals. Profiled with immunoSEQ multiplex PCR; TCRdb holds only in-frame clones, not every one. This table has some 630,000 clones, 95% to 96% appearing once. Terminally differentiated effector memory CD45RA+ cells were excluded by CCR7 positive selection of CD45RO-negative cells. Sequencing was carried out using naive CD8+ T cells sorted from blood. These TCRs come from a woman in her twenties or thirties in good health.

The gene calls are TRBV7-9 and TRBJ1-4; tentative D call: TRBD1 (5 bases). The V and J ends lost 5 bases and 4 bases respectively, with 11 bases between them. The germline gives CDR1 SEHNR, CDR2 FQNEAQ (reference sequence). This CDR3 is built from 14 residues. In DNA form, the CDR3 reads TGTGCCAGCAGCAGGACTGGGGGTAATGAAAAACTGTTTTTT. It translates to CASSRTGGNEKLFF.

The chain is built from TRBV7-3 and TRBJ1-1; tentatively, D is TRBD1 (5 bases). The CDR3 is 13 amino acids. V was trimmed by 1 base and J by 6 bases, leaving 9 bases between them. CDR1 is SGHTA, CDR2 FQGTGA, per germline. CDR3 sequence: CASSLIGGAEAFF. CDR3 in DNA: TGTGCCAGCAGCTTAATTGGGGGGGCTGAAGCTTTCTTT.

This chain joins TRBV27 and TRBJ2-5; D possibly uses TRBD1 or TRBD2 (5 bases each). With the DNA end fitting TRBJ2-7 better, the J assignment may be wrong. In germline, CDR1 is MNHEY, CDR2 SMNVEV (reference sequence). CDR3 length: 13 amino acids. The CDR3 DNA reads TGTGCCACCGGGACGAGGGGTAGGTACGAGCAGTACTTC. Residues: CATGTRGRYEQYF.

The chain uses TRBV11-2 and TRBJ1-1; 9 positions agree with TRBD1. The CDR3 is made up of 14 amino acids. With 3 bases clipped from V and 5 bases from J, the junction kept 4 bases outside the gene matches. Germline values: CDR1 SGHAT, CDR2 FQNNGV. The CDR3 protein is CASSFGTGFTEAFF. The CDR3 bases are TGTGCCAGCAGCTTCGGGACAGGGTTTACTGAAGCTTTCTTT.

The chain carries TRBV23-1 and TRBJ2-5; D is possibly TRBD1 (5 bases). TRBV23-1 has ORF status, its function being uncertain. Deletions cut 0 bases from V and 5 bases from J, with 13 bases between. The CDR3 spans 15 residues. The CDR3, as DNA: TGCGCCAGCAGTCAATCGATTTCAGGGTACGAGACCCAGTACTTC. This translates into CASSQSISGYETQYF.

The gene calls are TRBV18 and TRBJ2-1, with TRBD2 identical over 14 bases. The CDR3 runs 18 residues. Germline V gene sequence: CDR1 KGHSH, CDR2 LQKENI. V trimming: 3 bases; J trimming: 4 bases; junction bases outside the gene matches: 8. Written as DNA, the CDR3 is TGTGCCAGCTCACCGGGACTAGCGGGAGAATTTCGGTACAATGAGCAGTTCTTC. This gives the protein CASSPGLAGEFRYNEQFF.

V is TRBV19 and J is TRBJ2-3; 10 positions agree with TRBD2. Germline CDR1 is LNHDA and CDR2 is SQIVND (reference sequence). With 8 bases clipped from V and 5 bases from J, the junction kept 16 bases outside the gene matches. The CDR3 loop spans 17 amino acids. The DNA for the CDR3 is TGTGCCAGTTCTGAGACTAGCGGGTCCGGGTGGATAGATACGCAGTATTTT. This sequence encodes CASSETSGSGWIDTQYF.

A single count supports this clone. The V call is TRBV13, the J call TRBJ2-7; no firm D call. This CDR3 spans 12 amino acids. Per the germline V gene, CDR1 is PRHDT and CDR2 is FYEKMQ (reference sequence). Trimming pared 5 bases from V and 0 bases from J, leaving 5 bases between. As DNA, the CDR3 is TGTGCCAGCAGCGGGCGCTCCTACGAGCAGTACTTC. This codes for CASSGRSYEQYF.

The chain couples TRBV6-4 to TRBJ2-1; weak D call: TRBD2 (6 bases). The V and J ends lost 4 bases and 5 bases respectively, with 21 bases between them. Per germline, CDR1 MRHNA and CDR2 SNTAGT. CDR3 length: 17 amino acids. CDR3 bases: TGTGCCAGCAGTGGTAATTCCCGGGAGTCTGAACACAATGAGCAGTTCTTC. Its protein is CASSGNSRESEHNEQFF.

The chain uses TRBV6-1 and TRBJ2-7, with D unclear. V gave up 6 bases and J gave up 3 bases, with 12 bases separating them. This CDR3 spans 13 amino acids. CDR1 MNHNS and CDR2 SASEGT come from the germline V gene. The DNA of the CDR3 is TGTGCCAGCAGCCCAGCCGGAAGCTACGAGCAGTACTTC. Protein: CASSPAGSYEQYF.

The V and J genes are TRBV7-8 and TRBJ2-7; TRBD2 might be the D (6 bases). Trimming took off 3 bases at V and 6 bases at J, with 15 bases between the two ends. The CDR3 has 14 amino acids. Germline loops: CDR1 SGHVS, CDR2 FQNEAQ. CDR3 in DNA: TGTGCCAGCAGCTTCGCGGGAAGTGATGGCGAGCAGTACTTC. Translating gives CASSFAGSDGEQYF.

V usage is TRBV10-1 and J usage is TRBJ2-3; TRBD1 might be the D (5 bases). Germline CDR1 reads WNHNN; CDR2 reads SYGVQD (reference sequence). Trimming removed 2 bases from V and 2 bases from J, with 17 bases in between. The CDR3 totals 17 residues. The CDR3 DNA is TGCGCCAGCAGTGAGCGTGGGGCCCGGCTCCACACAGATACGCAGTATTTT. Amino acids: CASSERGARLHTDTQYF.

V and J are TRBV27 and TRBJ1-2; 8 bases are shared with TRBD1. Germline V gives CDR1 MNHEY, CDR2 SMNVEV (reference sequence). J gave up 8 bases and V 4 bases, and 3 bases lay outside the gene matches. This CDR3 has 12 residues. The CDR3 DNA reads TGTGCCAGCAGTTCGACAGGGGACGGCTACACCTTC. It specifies CASSSTGDGYTF.

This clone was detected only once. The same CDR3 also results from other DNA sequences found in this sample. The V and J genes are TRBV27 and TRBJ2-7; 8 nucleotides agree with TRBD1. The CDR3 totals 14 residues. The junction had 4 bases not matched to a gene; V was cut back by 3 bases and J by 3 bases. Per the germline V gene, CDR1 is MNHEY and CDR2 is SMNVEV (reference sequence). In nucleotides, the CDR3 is TGTGCCAGCAGTTTCGGGACAGGAGGCTACGAGCAGTACTTC. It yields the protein CASSFGTGGYEQYF.

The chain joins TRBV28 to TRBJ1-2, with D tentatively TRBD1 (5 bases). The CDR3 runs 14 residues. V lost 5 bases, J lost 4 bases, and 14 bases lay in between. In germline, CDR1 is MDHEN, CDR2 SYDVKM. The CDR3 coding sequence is TGTGCCAGCAGTCCCCAGGGTTGGCCCTATGGCTACACCTTC. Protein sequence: CASSPQGWPYGYTF.

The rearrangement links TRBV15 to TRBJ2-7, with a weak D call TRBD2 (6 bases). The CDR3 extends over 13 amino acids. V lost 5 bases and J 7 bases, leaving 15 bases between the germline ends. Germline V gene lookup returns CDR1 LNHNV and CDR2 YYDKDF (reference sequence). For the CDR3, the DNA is TGTGCCACCAGCGCTGTTCGGGAGTCTGAGCAGTACTTC. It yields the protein CATSAVRESEQYF.